Below are 6 T cell receptor beta chains sequenced from a single sample in a study of neurological immune-mediated disorders. Each CDR3 protein is one row after TCRdb ran MiXCR on the 5' RACE reads. The repertoire has tens of thousands of distinct CDR3 sequences, approximately 5% of them found once; the top ten carry roughly 2%. The source material was PBMCs. These receptors were obtained from a woman in her seventies with multiple sclerosis.

There are many counts of this clonotype. V is TRBV20-1 and J is TRBJ2-1; the D is unclear. The CDR3 is made up of 12 amino acids. The germline V gene encodes CDR1 DFQATT and CDR2 SNEGSKA (reference sequence). Trimming left V 6 bases short and J 10 bases short, with 16 bases between. The CDR3 sequence is CSAVGPLPEQFF. As DNA, the CDR3 is TGCAGTGCCGTAGGCCCCCTCCCCGAGCAGTTCTTC.

This clonotype was seen at least ten times. The chain employs TRBV7-2 and TRBJ1-6; D remains ambiguous. The CDR3 is made up of 14 amino acids. From germline, CDR1 is SGHTA and CDR2 FQGNSA. Trimming took off 5 bases at V and 4 bases at J, with 9 bases between the two ends. CDR3 loop: CASSAQRYNSPLHF. The CDR3 nucleotides are TGTGCCAGCAGCGCACAGAGGTATAATTCACCCCTCCACTTT. Drawing the rest from reference TRBV7-2 and TRBJ1-6, the complete variable domain is GAGVSQSPSNKVTEKGKDVELRCDPISGHTALYWYRQSLGQGLEFLIYFQGNSAPDKSGLPSDRFSAERTGGSVSTLTIQRTQQEDSAVYLCASSAQRYNSPLHFGNGTRLTVT.

This clonotype has at least ten counts. J is TRBJ1-1 and V is TRBV7-2; the D gene is possibly TRBD1 (5 bases). V was shortened by 7 bases and J by 4 bases, with 19 bases between the two germline ends. CDR1 is SGHTA, CDR2 FQGNSA, per germline. The CDR3 spans 15 residues. CDR3 residues: CASTEGGAPRTEAFF. CDR3 DNA sequence: TGTGCCAGCACCGAAGGAGGGGCGCCCCGCACTGAAGCTTTCTTT.

This chain joins TRBV7-9 and TRBJ2-1; D remains ambiguous. Germline V gene lookup returns CDR1 SEHNR and CDR2 FQNEAQ (reference sequence). Trimming pared 5 bases from V and 7 bases from J, leaving 15 bases between. CDR3 length: 14 residues. CDR3 in DNA: TGTGCCAGCAGCCCCCCCACCGGTCCAAATGAGCAGTTCTTC. Amino acids: CASSPPTGPNEQFF.

Many counts were recorded for this clonotype. This sequence joins TRBV13 and TRBJ2-7; D perhaps matches TRBD2 (6 bases). Trimming cost V 5 bases and J 4 bases, with 18 bases left between them. CDR3 length: 15 residues. CDR1 and CDR2 from the germline V gene are PRHDT and FYEKMQ (reference sequence). DNA of the CDR3: TGTGCCAGCAGCCCCGCTGGGTGGGAGGCATACGAGCAGTACTTC. It encodes CASSPAGWEAYEQYF.

This clonotype was seen many times. V is TRBV9 and J is TRBJ2-3; 10 bases map to TRBD2. The ends lost 2 bases at V and 0 bases at J; junction bases unmatched: 3. CDR1 is SGDLS, CDR2 YYNGEE, per germline. This CDR3 is 16 amino acids long. The CDR3 loop reads CASSVGLAASTDTQYF. The CDR3 coding sequence is TGTGCCAGCAGCGTTGGACTAGCGGCTAGCACAGATACGCAGTATTTT.